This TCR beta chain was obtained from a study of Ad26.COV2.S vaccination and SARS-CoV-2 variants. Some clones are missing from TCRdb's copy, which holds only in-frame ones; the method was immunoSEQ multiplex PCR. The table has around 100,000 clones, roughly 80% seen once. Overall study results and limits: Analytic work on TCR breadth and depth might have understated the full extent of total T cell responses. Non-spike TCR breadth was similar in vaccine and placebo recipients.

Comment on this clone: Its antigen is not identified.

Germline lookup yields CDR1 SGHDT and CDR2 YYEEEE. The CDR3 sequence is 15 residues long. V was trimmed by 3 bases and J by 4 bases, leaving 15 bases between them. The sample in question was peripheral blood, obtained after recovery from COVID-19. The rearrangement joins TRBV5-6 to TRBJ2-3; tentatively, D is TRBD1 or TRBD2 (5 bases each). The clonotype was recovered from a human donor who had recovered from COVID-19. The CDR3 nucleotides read TGTGCCAGCAGCTCTGGGGTGAGGGGCGCAGATACGCAGTATTTT. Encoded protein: CASSSGVRGADTQYF.